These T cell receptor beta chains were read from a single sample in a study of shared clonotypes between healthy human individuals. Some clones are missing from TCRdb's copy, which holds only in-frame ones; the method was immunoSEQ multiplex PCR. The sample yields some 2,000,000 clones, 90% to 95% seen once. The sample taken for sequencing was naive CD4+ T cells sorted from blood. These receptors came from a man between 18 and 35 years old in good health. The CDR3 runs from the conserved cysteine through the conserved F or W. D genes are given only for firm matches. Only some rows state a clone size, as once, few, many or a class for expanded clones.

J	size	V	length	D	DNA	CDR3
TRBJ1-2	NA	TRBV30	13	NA	TGTGCCTGGAGAGTTTCCGCGCCCTATGGCTACACCTTC	CAWRVSAPYGYTF
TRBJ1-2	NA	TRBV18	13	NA	TGTGCCAGCTCACCAGGCAGTAACTATGGCTACACCTTC	CASSPGSNYGYTF
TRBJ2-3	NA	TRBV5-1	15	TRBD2	TGCGCCAGCAGCGTAGATAGCGGGACCACAGATACGCAGTATTTT	CASSVDSGTTDTQYF
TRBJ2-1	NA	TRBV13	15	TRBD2	TGTGCCAGCAGCTTAGAACTAGCGGGGGCGATGAAGCAGTTCTTC	CASSLELAGAMKQFF
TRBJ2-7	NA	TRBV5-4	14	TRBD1	TGTGCCAGCAGCTTGGGGACAGGGGGGTACGAGCAGTACTTC	CASSLGTGGYEQYF
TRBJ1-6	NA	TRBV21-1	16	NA	TGTGCCAGCAGCAAAGTGCGACAGTTCTATAATTCACCCCTCCACTTT	CASSKVRQFYNSPLHF
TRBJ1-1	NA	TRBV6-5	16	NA	TGTGCCAGCAGTTGGTTGCAGGAGATCCCGAACACTGAAGCTTTCTTT	CASSWLQEIPNTEAFF
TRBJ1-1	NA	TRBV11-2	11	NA	TGTGCCAGCAGCCGGACGGGTGAAGCTTTCTTT	CASSRTGEAFF
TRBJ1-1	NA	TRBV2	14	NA	TGTGCCAGCATGATGAGGCAGGGGAACACTGAAGCTTTCTTT	CASMMRQGNTEAFF
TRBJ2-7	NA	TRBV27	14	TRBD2	TGTGCCACTAAAACGGAGCGGGGCCTCTACGAGCAGTACTTC	CATKTERGLYEQYF
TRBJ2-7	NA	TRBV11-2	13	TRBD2	TGTGCCAGCAGCTTACGAGCGGGACGGGAGCAGTACTTC	CASSLRAGREQYF
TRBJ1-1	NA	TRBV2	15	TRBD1	TGTGCCAGGGATGTGAAACAGGGGGTGAACACTGAAGCTTTCTTT	CARDVKQGVNTEAFF
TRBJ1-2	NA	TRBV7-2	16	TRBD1	TGTGCCAGCAGCTTAGGGCCAGACAGGGTTGGGCGTGGCTACACCTTC	CASSLGPDRVGRGYTF
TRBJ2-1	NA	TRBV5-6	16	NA	TGTGCCAGCAGCCCCAGAGGAGGGGCGCTCTACAATGAGCAGTTCTTC	CASSPRGGALYNEQFF
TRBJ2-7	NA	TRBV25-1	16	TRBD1	TGTGCCAGCAGTGCCTGTATAGACAGGGGGCAACGCGAGCAGTACTTC	CASSACIDRGQREQYF
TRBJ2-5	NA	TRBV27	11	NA	TGTGCCAGCAGTTTAAGGGAGACCCAGTACTTC	CASSLRETQYF
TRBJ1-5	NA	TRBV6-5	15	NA	TGTGCCAGCAGTTACTCGTCCGGGGGAGGTCAGCCCCAGCATTTT	CASSYSSGGGQPQHF
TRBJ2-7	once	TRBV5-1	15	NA	TGCGCCAGCAGCTTGGGATCAGGGGCTCCCTCCGAGCAGTACTTC	CASSLGSGAPSEQYF
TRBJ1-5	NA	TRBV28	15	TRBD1	TGTGCCAGCATTCTGAACAGGGGTAGCAATCAGCCCCAGCATTTT	CASILNRGSNQPQHF
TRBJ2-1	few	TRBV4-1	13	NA	TGCGCCAGCAGCCAAGATCTGGTCGGTGAGCAGTTCTTC	CASSQDLVGEQFF
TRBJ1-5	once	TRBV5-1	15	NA	TGCGCCAGCAGCTTAGGTGGAGATAGCAATCAGCCCCAGCATTTT	CASSLGGDSNQPQHF
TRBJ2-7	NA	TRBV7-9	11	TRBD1	TGTGCCAGCAGCTCCCAAGGACAGGCAGTATTC	CASSSQGQAVF
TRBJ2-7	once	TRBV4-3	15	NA	TGCGCCAGCAGCCCAGCTAAAGGACCCGGCTACGAGCAGTACTTC	CASSPAKGPGYEQYF
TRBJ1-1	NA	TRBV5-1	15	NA	TGCGCCAGCAGCTTCACCGGGACGGCGAACACTGAAGCTTTCTTT	CASSFTGTANTEAFF
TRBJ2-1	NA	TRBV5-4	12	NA	TGTGCCAGCAGCTTCGGCCCCAATGAGCAGTTCTTC	CASSFGPNEQFF
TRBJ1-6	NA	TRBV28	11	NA	TGTGCCACCGCGATGAGGTCACCCCTCCACTTT	CATAMRSPLHF
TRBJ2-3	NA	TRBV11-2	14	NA	TGTGCCAGCAGCTTAGTCCGCAGGGCAGATACGCAGTATTTT	CASSLVRRADTQYF
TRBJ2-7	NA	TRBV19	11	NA	TGTGCCAGTAGTAGGGGGAACGAGCAGTACTTC	CASSRGNEQYF
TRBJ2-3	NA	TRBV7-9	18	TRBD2	TGTGCCAGCAGCTTGGGACTAGCGGGAGGGCCGGGGCGAGATACGCAGTATTTT	CASSLGLAGGPGRDTQYF
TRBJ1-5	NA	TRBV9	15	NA	TGTGCCAGCAGCTCCGGCCCCGTCGTTGCTCAGCCCCAGCATTTT	CASSSGPVVAQPQHF
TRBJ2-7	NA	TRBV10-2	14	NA	TGCGCCAGCACTGAATGGGGGAGTCGTGACGAGCAGTACTTC	CASTEWGSRDEQYF
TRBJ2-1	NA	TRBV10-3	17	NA	TGTGCCATCAGTGAGAGGGGTCAGGCTATTTCCTACAATGAGCAGTTCTTC	CAISERGQAISYNEQFF
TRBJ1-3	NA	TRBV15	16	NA	TGTGCCACCAGCAGAGTGTGGGCAGGGATCGGAAACACCATATATTTT	CATSRVWAGIGNTIYF
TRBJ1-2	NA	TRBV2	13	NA	TGTGCCAGCAGTGTTCGGGGATCATATGGCTACACCTTC	CASSVRGSYGYTF
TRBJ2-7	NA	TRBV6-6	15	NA	TGTGCCAGCAGTTACGAACGGGGGGCAACCTACGAGCAGTACTTC	CASSYERGATYEQYF
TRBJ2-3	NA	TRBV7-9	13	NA	TGTGCCAGCATTAGGGGACTCACAGATACGCAGTATTTT	CASIRGLTDTQYF
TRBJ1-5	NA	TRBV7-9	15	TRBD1	TGTGCCAGCAGCGAACAGGGGGGGATTAGTCAGCCCCAGCATTTT	CASSEQGGISQPQHF
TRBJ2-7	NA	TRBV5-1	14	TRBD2	TGCGCCAGCAGCTTGGGAGGCGGGGGAAGCGAGCAGTACTTC	CASSLGGGGSEQYF
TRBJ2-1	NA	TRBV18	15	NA	TGTGCCAGCTCACCCGAGAGGGGGGGTTACAATGAGCAGTTCTTC	CASSPERGGYNEQFF
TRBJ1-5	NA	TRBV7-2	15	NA	TGTGCCAGCAGCAGATGGGCTCCAAGCAATCAGCCCCAGCATTTT	CASSRWAPSNQPQHF
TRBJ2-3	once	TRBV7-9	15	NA	TGTGCCAGCAGCTTGGGACGAACCCTCGGAGATACGCAGTATTTT	CASSLGRTLGDTQYF
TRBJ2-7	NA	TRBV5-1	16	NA	TGCGCCAGCAGCTTGGCCTTATGGGGCGCAACCTACGAGCAGTACTTC	CASSLALWGATYEQYF
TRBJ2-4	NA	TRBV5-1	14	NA	TGCGCCAGCAGCCCCGGCGAGGTCAGAAACATTCAGTACTTC	CASSPGEVRNIQYF
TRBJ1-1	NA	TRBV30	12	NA	TGTGCCTGGAGGCAAACGTCAATTGAAGCTTTCTTT	CAWRQTSIEAFF
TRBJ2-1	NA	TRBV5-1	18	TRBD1	TGCGCCAGCAGCTTGTGGGTGGACAGGGACAAGGACTACAATGAGCAGTTCTTC	CASSLWVDRDKDYNEQFF
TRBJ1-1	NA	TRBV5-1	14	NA	TGCGCCAGCAGCCTTGAAGGAGGGTACACTGAAGCTTTCTTT	CASSLEGGYTEAFF
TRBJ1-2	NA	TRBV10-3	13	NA	TGTGCCATCAGTGAAGCGGATAACTATGGCTACACCTTC	CAISEADNYGYTF
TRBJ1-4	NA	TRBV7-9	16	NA	TGTGCCAGCAGCTTAGAAGCCGGGAGAACTAATGAAAAACTGTTTTTT	CASSLEAGRTNEKLFF
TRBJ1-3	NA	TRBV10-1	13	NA	TGCGCCAGCAGTGAGTCAGGTGGAAACACCATATATTTT	CASSESGGNTIYF
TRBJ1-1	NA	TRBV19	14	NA	TGTGCCAGTATCCGGGACACGACAAACACTGAAGCTTTCTTT	CASIRDTTNTEAFF
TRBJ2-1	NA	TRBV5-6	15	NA	TGTGCCAGCAGCTCCGGGCCAGAAATTTGGAATGAGCAGTTCTTC	CASSSGPEIWNEQFF
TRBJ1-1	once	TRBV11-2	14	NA	TGTGCCAGCAGCTTACCGGGGCGGTACACTGAAGCTTTCTTT	CASSLPGRYTEAFF
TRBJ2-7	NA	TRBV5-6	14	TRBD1	TGTGCCAGCAGCTGGGGACAGGGGACCTACGAGCAGTACTTC	CASSWGQGTYEQYF
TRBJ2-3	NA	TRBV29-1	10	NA	TGCAGCGTCGGGATCGATACGCAGTATTTT	CSVGIDTQYF
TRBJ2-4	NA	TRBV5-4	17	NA	TGTGCCAGCAGCTTGGCCTTCGGGGGCGTGGACAAAAACATTCAGTACTTC	CASSLAFGGVDKNIQYF
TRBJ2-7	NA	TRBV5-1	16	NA	TGCGCCAGCAGCTTGGCCGGGCGGAGGTTATCCTACGAGCAGTACTTC	CASSLAGRRLSYEQYF
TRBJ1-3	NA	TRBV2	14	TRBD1	TGTGCCAGCAGTGGGACAGGGGGATGGAGCACCATATATTTT	CASSGTGGWSTIYF